Listed below are T cell receptor beta chains from one sample, sequenced in a study of blood T cell repertoires in COVID-19. Assay used: immunoSEQ multiplex PCR; TCRdb lists only in-frame clones, some missing. The sample has under 300,000 clones; around 85% are singletons. Specimen: PBMCs or T cells enriched from blood (not recorded which). The receptors derive from a woman aged 40-49 years with acute COVID-19. CDR3s include the opening cysteine and the closing phenylalanine or tryptophan. The order of the fields is D gene, J gene, V gene, clone size, CDR3 DNA, CDR3 protein. D genes are given only for firm matches. Expanded clones get a size class; other rows say once, few or many, or leave the size out.

d_gene: TRBD2
j_gene: TRBJ2-1
v_gene: TRBV3-1/TRBV3-2
abundance: -
CDR3nt: TGTGCCAGCAGCCTTACTAGCGGGAGTGGTGAGCAGTTCTTC
CDR3aa: CASSLTSGSGEQFF

d_gene: -
j_gene: TRBJ2-1
v_gene: TRBV30
abundance: -
CDR3nt: TGTGCCGGAGATCGGGAGTCTAGGGACAATGAGCAGTTCTTC
CDR3aa: CAGDRESRDNEQFF

d_gene: -
j_gene: TRBJ1-4
v_gene: TRBV15
abundance: -
CDR3nt: TGTGCCACCAGCAGACCCGACGGGAATAGAAAACTGTTTTTT
CDR3aa: CATSRPDGNRKLFF

d_gene: -
j_gene: TRBJ1-1
v_gene: TRBV11-2
abundance: few
CDR3nt: TGTGCCAGCAGCACCAGGGGTGTACGAAACACTGAAGCTTTCTTT
CDR3aa: CASSTRGVRNTEAFF

d_gene: TRBD2
j_gene: TRBJ2-3
v_gene: TRBV5-4
abundance: -
CDR3nt: TGTGCCAGCAGCCACCCCCCTCGGACTAGCCGGGAGGGAGATACGCAGTATTTT
CDR3aa: CASSHPPRTSREGDTQYF

d_gene: -
j_gene: TRBJ2-3
v_gene: TRBV5-5
abundance: -
CDR3nt: TGTGCCAGCAGCTTAGACAGTTATACGCAGTATTTT
CDR3aa: CASSLDSYTQYF

d_gene: TRBD2
j_gene: TRBJ2-5
v_gene: TRBV7-9
abundance: -
CDR3nt: TGTGCCAGCAGCGTAGCGGGAGTCGGGGAGACCCAGTACTTC
CDR3aa: CASSVAGVGETQYF

d_gene: -
j_gene: TRBJ1-3
v_gene: TRBV11-3
abundance: few
CDR3nt: TGTGCCAGCAGCTTCCACAGGGATCCAAGAAACACCATATATTTT
CDR3aa: CASSFHRDPRNTIYF

d_gene: TRBD1
j_gene: TRBJ2-3
v_gene: TRBV5-1
abundance: -
CDR3nt: TGCGCCAGCAGCTCTGGACAGGGCGCAGATACGCAGTATTTT
CDR3aa: CASSSGQGADTQYF

d_gene: TRBD1
j_gene: TRBJ2-3
v_gene: TRBV7-8
abundance: once
CDR3nt: TGTGCCAGCAGCTTAGTCACCGGACAGGAGACAGATACGCAGTATTTT
CDR3aa: CASSLVTGQETDTQYF

d_gene: -
j_gene: TRBJ2-3
v_gene: TRBV9
abundance: -
CDR3nt: TGTGCCAGCAGCGTAGATAGTGGTGATACGCAGTATTTT
CDR3aa: CASSVDSGDTQYF

d_gene: -
j_gene: TRBJ2-7
v_gene: TRBV7-9
abundance: -
CDR3nt: TGTGCCAGCACTCTAGACCGTAGCTCCTACGAGCAGTACTTC
CDR3aa: CASTLDRSSYEQYF

d_gene: TRBD1
j_gene: TRBJ1-1
v_gene: TRBV6-5
abundance: -
CDR3nt: TGTGCCAGCAGTTACTCCGCAGGGGGAAGCACTGAAGCTTTCTTT
CDR3aa: CASSYSAGGSTEAFF

d_gene: -
j_gene: TRBJ2-7
v_gene: TRBV4-1
abundance: -
CDR3nt: TGCGCCAGCAGCCTCACTTGGGGAGACACATCCTACGAGCAGTACTTC
CDR3aa: CASSLTWGDTSYEQYF

d_gene: -
j_gene: TRBJ1-2
v_gene: TRBV5-1
abundance: -
CDR3nt: TGCGCCAGCAGCTTGGACACAAGCGGCTATGGCTACACCTTC
CDR3aa: CASSLDTSGYGYTF

d_gene: -
j_gene: TRBJ1-3
v_gene: TRBV5-4
abundance: -
CDR3nt: TGTGCCAGCAGCCTGGGAGCGGGCACGATTGGAAACACCATATATTTT
CDR3aa: CASSLGAGTIGNTIYF

d_gene: TRBD2
j_gene: TRBJ2-5
v_gene: TRBV5-6
abundance: -
CDR3nt: TGTGCCAGCAGCCCGGGACTAGATTACAAGACCCAGTACTTC
CDR3aa: CASSPGLDYKTQYF

d_gene: TRBD1
j_gene: TRBJ2-3
v_gene: TRBV18
abundance: -
CDR3nt: TGTGCCAGCGGGACAGCGACTACGACAGATACGCAGTATTTT
CDR3aa: CASGTATTTDTQYF

d_gene: TRBD2
j_gene: TRBJ2-2
v_gene: TRBV6-5
abundance: -
CDR3nt: TGTGCCAGCAAATTGGGGGGGTCGGACACCGGGGAGCTGTTTTTT
CDR3aa: CASKLGGSDTGELFF

d_gene: TRBD1
j_gene: TRBJ1-2
v_gene: TRBV19
abundance: once
CDR3nt: TGTGCCAGTGCAGAGGTCAGGGGGGAGCTTAACTATGGCTACACCTTC
CDR3aa: CASAEVRGELNYGYTF

d_gene: -
j_gene: TRBJ2-7
v_gene: TRBV20-1
abundance: -
CDR3nt: TGCAGTGCTAGTCGCGGGAATAGGGACGAGCAGTACTTC
CDR3aa: CSASRGNRDEQYF

d_gene: TRBD2
j_gene: TRBJ2-7
v_gene: TRBV9
abundance: once
CDR3nt: TGTGCCAGCAGCGTAGGACTAGCGGGAGCCTACGAGCAGTACTTC
CDR3aa: CASSVGLAGAYEQYF

d_gene: -
j_gene: TRBJ1-3
v_gene: TRBV18
abundance: -
CDR3nt: TGTGCCAGCTCACCACTGTCGAGCAGGGCCTCTGGAAACACCATATATTTT
CDR3aa: CASSPLSSRASGNTIYF